This T cell receptor beta chain was captured by sequencing in a study of control samples from healthy donors and cancer patients. CDR1 and CDR2 (germline): MNHEY, SVGAGI. This CDR3 is 15 amino acids long. The J segment lost 3 bases and the V segment lost 2 bases, leaving 1 base of the junction unmatched. Data came from immunoSEQ multiplex PCR; TCRdb stores just in-frame clones and leaves some out. The sample lists some 130,000 clones; approximately 92% were seen once. Sequenced input: blood. The chain links TRBV6-5 to TRBJ2-1, with TRBD2 matching over 10 bases. The TCR comes from a man between 18 and 29 years old in good health. CDR3 sequence reads: CASSYLAGDYNEQFF. CDR3 DNA sequence: TGTGCCAGCAGTTACCTAGCGGGGGACTACAATGAGCAGTTCTTC.